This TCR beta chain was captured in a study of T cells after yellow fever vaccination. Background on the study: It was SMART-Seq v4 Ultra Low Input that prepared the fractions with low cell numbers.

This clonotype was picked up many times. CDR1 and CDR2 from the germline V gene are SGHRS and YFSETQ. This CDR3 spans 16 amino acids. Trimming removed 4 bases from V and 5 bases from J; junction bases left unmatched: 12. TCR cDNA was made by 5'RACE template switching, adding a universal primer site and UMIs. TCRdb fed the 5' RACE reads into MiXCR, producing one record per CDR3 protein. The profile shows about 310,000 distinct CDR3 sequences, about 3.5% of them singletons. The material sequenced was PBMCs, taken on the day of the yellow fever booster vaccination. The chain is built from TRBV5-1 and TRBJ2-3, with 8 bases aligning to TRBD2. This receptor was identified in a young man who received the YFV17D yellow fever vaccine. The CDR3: CASSRTTSEGGDTQYF. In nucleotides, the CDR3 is TGCGCCAGCAGCAGAACGACTAGCGAAGGGGGAGATACGCAGTATTTT.